Presented here are 13 T cell receptor beta chains from one specimen sequenced in a study of response to subunit inactivated influenza vaccine. Via MiXCR, TCRdb re-called the RT-PCR reads, giving one row per CDR3 protein. This sample yields approximately 290,000 distinct CDR3 sequences, of which 22% are seen a single time; around 10% belongs to the top ten. Here the sequenced sample was PBMCs from blood, taken less than 22 months after vaccination. The receptors come from a man between 50 and 69 years old who received an inactivated influenza vaccine.

This rearrangement joins TRBV12-3 or TRBV12-4 to TRBJ2-7; D is unresolved. The ends were cut back, 1 base at V and 3 bases at J, with 4 bases in the middle. This CDR3 region has 12 residues. CDR3 loop: CASSLGNYEQYF. The CDR3 DNA is TGTGCCAGCAGTTTAGGCAACTACGAGCAGTACTTC.

This clonotype has more than one count but fewer than ten. The chain recombines TRBV2 with TRBJ1-4; D is unclear. CDR1 is SNHLY, CDR2 FYNNEI, per germline. The CDR3 consists of 14 residues. The ends were cut back, 3 bases at V and 4 bases at J, with 9 bases in the middle. CDR3 coding DNA: TGTGCCAGCAGTGACAGCATCTTTAATGAAAAACTGTTTTTT. Encoded protein: CASSDSIFNEKLFF.

This clonotype has just a few counts. This chain joins TRBV5-5 and TRBJ1-2; no firm D call. Trimming pared 1 base from V and 4 bases from J, leaving 11 bases between. The CDR3 sequence is 14 residues long. Germline lookup yields CDR1 SGHKS and CDR2 YYEKEE (reference sequence). CDR3 residues: CASSLSQETYGYTF. The CDR3 DNA follows: TGTGCCAGCAGCTTGTCCCAGGAGACCTATGGCTACACCTTC.

The V gene is TRBV7-8, the J gene TRBJ1-6; TRBD1 is a possible D gene (5 bases). The CDR3 length is 14 residues. V gave up 4 bases and J gave up 7 bases, with 11 bases separating them. Germline V gives CDR1 SGHVS, CDR2 FQNEAQ. The CDR3 bases are TGTGCCAGCAGCTGGGACTCTGGGAATTCACCCCTCCACTTT. Residues: CASSWDSGNSPLHF.

The chain recombines TRBV12-3 or TRBV12-4 with TRBJ1-1; D is undetermined. The CDR3 runs to 11 residues. V was trimmed by 3 bases and J by 7 bases, leaving 6 bases between them. The CDR3 here is CASSLFDEAFF. The CDR3 bases are TGTGCCAGCAGTTTGTTTGATGAAGCTTTCTTT.

The chain combines TRBV25-1 with TRBJ1-1; a weak D match, TRBD1 (6 bases). V was cut by 3 bases and J by 1 base, with 12 bases left in between. There are 15 residues in the CDR3. Germline CDR1 is MGHDK and CDR2 is SYGVNS. CDR3 in DNA: TGTGCCAGCAGTGAGCGGGGCAGGGGGAACACTGAAGCTTTCTTT. Protein product: CASSERGRGNTEAFF.

J is TRBJ2-7 and V is TRBV9, with 14 bases that match TRBD2. Trimming cost V 3 bases and J 5 bases; bases outside gene matches: 10. This CDR3 spans 17 amino acids. The germline CDR1 and CDR2 sequences are SGDLS and YYNGEE. CDR3 bases: TGTGCCAGCAGCGAAACCGGGACTAGCGGGAGCATGGACGAGCAGTACTTC. It specifies CASSETGTSGSMDEQYF.

In this sample, this clonotype turned up a few times. The chain combines TRBV10-3 with TRBJ2-1, with D perhaps matching TRBD1 (6 bases). CDR1 and CDR2 from the germline V gene are ENHRY and SYGVKD. CDR3 length: 12 amino acids. Trimming removed 7 bases from V and 3 bases from J, with 7 bases in between. CDR3 nucleotide sequence: TGTGCCATCACGGACAGCTACAATGAGCAGTTCTTC. Translated: CAITDSYNEQFF.

There are a few counts of this clonotype. The chain is built from TRBV28 and TRBJ2-1; D possibly corresponds to TRBD1 (6 bases). This CDR3 is built from 14 residues. Germline V gene data show CDR1 as MDHEN and CDR2 as SYDVKM. Trimming removed 1 base from V and 5 bases from J, with 9 bases in between. The CDR3 DNA reads as TGTGCCAGCAGTTTATTGTCAGGGGACAATGAGCAGTTCTTC. Amino acids: CASSLLSGDNEQFF.

This clonotype has more than one count but fewer than ten. The chain couples TRBV13 to TRBJ2-7, with 9 bases aligning to TRBD2. This CDR3 is built from 15 residues. Germline V gene sequence: CDR1 PRHDT, CDR2 FYEKMQ (reference sequence). Unmatched junction bases numbered 11, after V lost 5 bases and J lost 6 bases. CDR3 loop: CASSRVSSGTSEQYF. The CDR3 nucleotides read TGTGCCAGCAGCCGGGTATCTAGCGGGACTTCCGAGCAGTACTTC.

This clonotype came up a few times. The genes are TRBV7-8 and TRBJ2-7; D gene ambiguous. From germline, CDR1 is SGHVS and CDR2 FQNEAQ. The CDR3 spans 14 residues. The V end lost 1 base, the J end lost 2 bases, and 9 bases lay between the germline ends. CDR3 nucleotide sequence: TGTGCCAGCAGCTTAGTAACTCCCACCTACGAGCAGTACTTC. This gives the protein CASSLVTPTYEQYF.

This chain uses TRBV12-3 or TRBV12-4 with TRBJ1-1, with D uncertain. The CDR3 totals 13 residues. Trimming cost V 3 bases and J 0 bases, with 5 bases left between them. The CDR3 reads CASSFILNTEAFF. CDR3 nucleotide sequence: TGTGCCAGCAGTTTTATTTTGAACACTGAAGCTTTCTTT.

The chain recombines TRBV29-1 with TRBJ2-3; no reliable D call. V lost 4 bases and J lost 1, with 12 bases in between. Germline lookup yields CDR1 SQVTM and CDR2 ANQGSEA. The CDR3 is 14 residues long. The CDR3 spells CSVAAGTGTDTQYF. In DNA form, the CDR3 reads TGCAGCGTTGCCGCAGGCACGGGCACAGATACGCAGTATTTT.